Below, 5 T cell receptor beta chains from the same sample are listed, as sequenced in a study of CD8 T cell repertoires and HIV-1 epitope variants. TCRdb's copy holds only in-frame clones and misses some; the assay was immunoSEQ multiplex PCR. Of several thousand clones listed, about two thirds are singletons. Their target antigens are unknown. The sample taken for sequencing was cultured CD8+ T cells derived from PBMCs. The receptor set was obtained from a male donor with HIV.

This chain uses TRBV27 with TRBJ2-2; no clear D. Trimming took off 7 bases at V and 0 bases at J, with 9 bases between the two ends. Per the germline V gene, CDR1 is MNHEY and CDR2 is SMNVEV (reference sequence). The CDR3 has 14 residues. The CDR3 nucleotides read TGTGCCAGCACCCGATCGGCGAACACCGGGGAGCTGTTTTTT. This encodes CASTRSANTGELFF.

The chain uses TRBV7-9 and TRBJ2-1; D unresolved. Trimming removed 4 bases at V and 3 bases at J, with 10 bases between. CDR3 length: 14 amino acids. Looked up from germline, CDR1 is SEHNR and CDR2 is FQNEAQ (reference sequence). The DNA for the CDR3 is TGTGCCAGCAGCTGGATGGGGATCTACAATGAGCAGTTCTTC. This translates into CASSWMGIYNEQFF.

The chain couples TRBV27 to TRBJ2-1; 7 nucleotides align to TRBD2. This CDR3 contains 14 residues. The junction had 2 bases not matched to a gene; V was cut back by 2 bases and J by 4 bases. Germline V CDR1 and CDR2: MNHEY, SMNVEV (reference sequence). CDR3 DNA sequence: TGTGCCAGCAGTTTAGCGGGAGCTTACAATGAGCAGTTCTTC. Protein sequence: CASSLAGAYNEQFF.

The chain couples TRBV11-2 to TRBJ2-7; 7 bases agree with TRBD1. Germline CDR1 and CDR2: SGHAT and FQNNGV. The V segment lost 4 bases and the J segment 2 bases; nucleotides outside the gene matches: 5. The CDR3 runs to 14 residues. CDR3 DNA sequence: TGTGCCAGCAGCTCGGGACAGCAAGCCTACGAGCAGTACTTC. Amino acid sequence: CASSSGQQAYEQYF.

There are a few counts of this clone. V and J are TRBV5-4 and TRBJ2-3, with 8 bases that match TRBD2. After removal of 0 bases from V and 3 bases from J, the junction contained 6 bases not matched to a gene. Germline lookup yields CDR1 SGHNT and CDR2 YYREEE (reference sequence). The CDR3 sequence is 16 residues long. The CDR3: CASSLAVLAETDTQYF. Here the CDR3 DNA reads TGTGCCAGCAGCTTGGCCGTACTAGCGGAGACAGATACGCAGTATTTT.